The 27 T cell receptor beta chains reported below all come from one sample, sequenced in a study of cytomegalovirus exposure and HLA in healthy donors. 13 Jbeta primers and 60 Vbeta primers were used for the PCR. Using immunoSEQ multiplex PCR, the repertoire was profiled, and TCRdb retains in-frame clones only, with some absent. The sample records 100,000 or so clones, approximately 70% being singletons. The sample was PBMCs. These receptors came from a man aged 40-49 years in good health and CMV-seronegative.

This CDR3 reads CASSLGTGYYEQYF. The CDR3 DNA sequence: TGTGCCAGCAGTTTAGGCACAGGGTACTACGAGCAGTACTTC. This chain uses TRBV27 with TRBJ2-7; tentative D call: TRBD1 (6 bases). This CDR3 comprises 14 residues. Trimming removed 2 bases from V and 3 bases from J, with 11 bases in between. Germline lookup yields CDR1 MNHEY and CDR2 SMNVEV (reference sequence).

The gene calls are TRBV12-5 and TRBJ1-3, with a possible D match to TRBD1 (6 bases). The V gene lost 2 bases and the J gene lost 1 base, with 18 bases spanning the gap. In germline, CDR1 is LGHNT, CDR2 FRNRAP. CDR3 length equals 18 residues. The CDR3 bases are TGTGCTAGTGGTTTGTGCGCCGACAGGCACCTTTCTGGAAACACCATATATTTT. Protein: CASGLCADRHLSGNTIYF.

This clone was seen only a few times. The chain uses TRBV5-4 and TRBJ2-1, with a tentative D call TRBD2 (7 bases). This CDR3 is 14 amino acids long. The V end lost 0 bases, the J end lost 8 bases, and 12 bases lay between the germline ends. From germline, CDR1 is SGHNT and CDR2 YYREEE (reference sequence). The CDR3 loop is CASSLARGAYEQFF. As DNA, the CDR3 is TGTGCCAGCAGCTTGGCTCGGGGGGCTTATGAGCAGTTCTTC. Filled out from reference TRBV5-4 and TRBJ2-1, the complete variable domain reads ETGVTQSPTHLIKTRGQQVTLRCSSQSGHNTVSWYQQALGQGPQFIFQYYREEENGRGNFPPRFSGLQFPNYSSELNVNALELDDSALYLCASSLARGAYEQFFGPGTRLTVL.

The V and J genes are TRBV9 and TRBJ1-2, with 12 bases aligning to TRBD1. The CDR3 is 18 residues long. The germline V gene has CDR1 SGDLS and CDR2 YYNGEE. The trim removed 2 bases at V and 4 bases at J, leaving 12 bases unmatched. Here the CDR3 reads CASSVTGTGGTTSYGYTF. The CDR3 DNA reads TGTGCCAGCAGCGTCACCGGGACAGGGGGCACCACCTCCTATGGCTACACCTTC.

The V gene is TRBV19, the J gene TRBJ1-5, with D possibly being TRBD1 (6 bases). Germline V gives CDR1 LNHDA, CDR2 SQIVND (reference sequence). The CDR3 sequence is 13 residues long. V dropped 5 bases and J dropped 7 bases, with 12 bases sitting between them. For the CDR3, the DNA is TGTGCCAGTAGTGAGGGGGTCGGGCAGCCCCAGCATTTT. Translation gives CASSEGVGQPQHF.

This chain uses TRBV2 with TRBJ2-7; perhaps TRBD2 as D (5 bases). The CDR3 has 13 amino acids. The V and J ends lost 7 bases and 2 bases respectively, with 12 bases between them. Germline CDR1 reads SNHLY; CDR2 reads FYNNEI. This chain's CDR3 is CASTDLGAYEQYF. In DNA form, the CDR3 reads TGTGCCAGCACGGATCTCGGGGCCTACGAGCAGTACTTC.

In this sample, this clone turned up once. The rearrangement joins TRBV4-3 to TRBJ2-2, with 11 bases matching TRBD2. Germline V gives CDR1 LGHNA, CDR2 YSLEER. V was pared by 4 bases and J by 8 bases, with 3 bases of the junction left unmatched. The CDR3 length is 14 residues. CDR3 sequence: CASSPRLAGGELFF. In DNA, the CDR3 is TGCGCCAGCAGCCCCAGACTAGCGGGGGGGGAGCTGTTTTTT.

This clone was seen only once. The CDR3 DNA follows: TGTGCCAGCAGCGACCGACTAGCGGGGAACCAAGAGACCCAGTACTTC. It yields the protein CASSDRLAGNQETQYF. The chain is built from TRBV4-2 and TRBJ2-5, with TRBD2 matching over 11 bases. Per the germline V gene, CDR1 is LGHNA and CDR2 is YNFKEQ. Unmatched junction bases numbered 5, after V lost 5 bases and J lost 0 bases. The CDR3 is 16 amino acids.

The chain recombines TRBV2 with TRBJ1-1; D remains unclear. The CDR3 spans 13 residues. Trimming cost V 4 bases and J 1 base, with 7 bases left between them. Germline-derived CDR1 and CDR2 are SNHLY and FYNNEI. CDR3 nucleotide sequence: TGTGCCAGCAGTGCGTCGAGGAACACTGAAGCTTTCTTT. It encodes CASSASRNTEAFF.

The V gene is TRBV4-1, the J gene TRBJ2-5; no firm D call. Trimming removed 8 bases from V and 8 bases from J, with 18 bases in between. CDR3 length equals 13 residues. Germline CDR1 and CDR2: MGHRA and YSYEKL. CDR3 in DNA: TGCGCCAGCCGCTCCGTGTGGGCAGACACCCAGTACTTC. Translation gives CASRSVWADTQYF.

The V call is TRBV5-1, the J call TRBJ1-1, with D possibly TRBD1 on 6 matching bases. Germline CDR1 reads SGHRS; CDR2 reads YFSETQ. V was cut by 0 bases and J by 11 bases, with 14 bases left in between. The CDR3 loop spans 13 amino acids. CDR3 loop: CASSLGTVPLAFF. DNA for the CDR3: TGCGCCAGCAGCTTGGGGACAGTACCTTTGGCTTTCTTT. Together with reference TRBV5-1 and TRBJ1-1, the CDR3 gives the full variable domain: KAGVTQTPRYLIKTRGQQVTLSCSPISGHRSVSWYQQTPGQGLQFLFEYFSETQRNKGNFPGRFSGRQFSNSRSEMNVSTLELGDSALYLCASSLGTVPLAFFGQGTRLTVV.

This clone appeared a few times. The CDR3 DNA is TGTGCCAGCTCCAGAGGAGGGACTAGCGGGGGGCCCTACAATGAGCAGTTCTTC. This sequence encodes CASSRGGTSGGPYNEQFF. The chain combines TRBV2 with TRBJ2-1; 15 positions match TRBD2. The CDR3 has 18 residues. Germline values: CDR1 SNHLY, CDR2 FYNNEI. V lost 8 bases to trimming and J lost 2 bases; unmatched junction nucleotides: 10.

Worth noting for this clone: One junction end disagrees with the germline gene, perhaps due to a read error. The genes are TRBV11-2 and TRBJ1-3; D is ambiguous. Germline V gene data show CDR1 as SGHAT and CDR2 as FQNNGV. The CDR3 is made up of 14 amino acids. CDR3 nucleotides: TGTGCCAGCAGCGGTTTGGACTCTGGAAACGCCATATATTTT. It encodes CASSGLDSGNAIYF.

The chain has TRBV5-1 and TRBJ2-1; 9 bases agree with TRBD2. The CDR3 has 14 amino acids. CDR1 and CDR2 (germline): SGHRS, YFSETQ. V shed 5 bases, J shed 10 bases, and the junction held 10 bases outside the gene matches. The chain's CDR3 is CASSSGGTSQEQFF. The CDR3 nucleotides are TGCGCCAGCAGTAGCGGGGGAACTTCTCAAGAGCAGTTCTTC.

For the CDR3, the DNA is TGTGCCAGCAGTTTCCAGGGCCAAAACTATGGCTACACCTTC. This translates into CASSFQGQNYGYTF. V and J are TRBV27 and TRBJ1-2; D possibly corresponds to TRBD1 (5 bases). Germline-derived CDR1 and CDR2 are MNHEY and SMNVEV (reference sequence). The ends were cut back, 3 bases at V and 2 bases at J, with 10 bases in the middle. The CDR3 is made up of 14 amino acids.

This clone was recorded only once. This chain connects TRBV10-3 to TRBJ2-7; 9 bases map to TRBD1. Germline V CDR1 and CDR2: ENHRY, SYGVKD. This CDR3 contains 15 residues. V lost 1 base, J lost 6 bases, and 7 bases stayed unmatched. This CDR3 is CAISEWDRERGEQYF. Written as DNA, the CDR3 is TGTGCCATCAGTGAGTGGGACAGGGAACGGGGCGAGCAGTACTTC.

As for this clone: Other DNA sequences within the sample encode an identical CDR3. This chain links TRBV13 with TRBJ2-3; TRBD2 matches 13 bases. Germline V CDR1 and CDR2: PRHDT, FYEKMQ (reference sequence). The CDR3 runs 17 residues. J gave up 2 bases and V 5 bases, and 7 bases lay outside the gene matches. In DNA form, the CDR3 reads TGTGCCAGCAGCCCAAGACTAGCGGGGGGTTCCACAGATACGCAGTATTTT. The encoded protein is CASSPRLAGGSTDTQYF.

There are a few counts of this clone. This sequence joins TRBV13 and TRBJ2-3; 12 bases align to TRBD2. The V gene's germline CDR1 is PRHDT and CDR2 FYEKMQ (reference sequence). The V gene end was trimmed by 6 bases and the J gene end by 2 bases; junction bases not matched to a gene: 6. The CDR3 runs to 16 residues. CDR3 nucleotide sequence: TGTGCCAGCAGTCATCGACTAGCGGGGGTCACAGATACGCAGTATTTT. Translated, it gives CASSHRLAGVTDTQYF. Looking up the rest from reference TRBV13 and TRBJ2-3 gives the full variable domain: AAGVIQSPRHLIKEKRETATLKCYPIPRHDTVYWYQQGPGQDPQFLISFYEKMQSDKGSIPDRFSAQQFSDYHSELNMSSLELGDSALYFCASSHRLAGVTDTQYFGPGTRLTVL.

V usage is TRBV5-1 and J usage is TRBJ2-7, with TRBD1 as a possible D gene (5 bases). The CDR3 covers 17 residues. Deletions cut 0 bases from V and 7 bases from J, with 23 bases between. Germline loops: CDR1 SGHRS, CDR2 YFSETQ. CDR3 sequence reads: CASSLAGQGASYGEQYF. CDR3 coding DNA: TGCGCCAGCAGCTTGGCCGGGCAGGGCGCCAGTTATGGAGAGCAGTACTTC.

The chain recombines TRBV5-1 with TRBJ2-1; D may be TRBD2 (6 bases). The ends were cut back, 7 bases at V and 0 bases at J, with 11 bases in the middle. The V gene's germline CDR1 is SGHRS and CDR2 YFSETQ. The CDR3 sequence is 14 residues long. Here the CDR3 DNA reads TGCGCCAGCGAACCGGGGGACTCCTACAATGAGCAGTTCTTC. This sequence encodes CASEPGDSYNEQFF.

V gene TRBV2 combines with J gene TRBJ2-7, with 7 bases lining up with TRBD1. This CDR3 comprises 13 residues. After removal of 7 bases from V and 6 bases from J, the junction contained 9 bases not matched to a gene. The germline gives CDR1 SNHLY, CDR2 FYNNEI. The CDR3 nucleotides are TGTGCCAGCAATTCGGACAGGAACGGCGAGCAGTACTTC. Translation gives CASNSDRNGEQYF.

The J gene is TRBJ1-4, the V gene TRBV9; 8 bases are a match to TRBD1. The CDR3 totals 17 residues. Germline loops: CDR1 SGDLS, CDR2 YYNGEE. The V segment lost 2 bases and the J segment 7 bases; nucleotides outside the gene matches: 13. The chain's CDR3 is CASSVEDREVLGEKLFF. Here the CDR3 DNA reads TGTGCCAGCAGCGTGGAGGACAGGGAGGTCCTTGGTGAAAAACTGTTTTTT.

This clone has just one count. The rearrangement uses TRBV5-1 and TRBJ1-3, with D tentatively TRBD1 (5 bases). Germline V gives CDR1 SGHRS, CDR2 YFSETQ. The CDR3 covers 14 residues. Trimming cost V 0 bases and J 10 bases, with 14 bases left between them. The CDR3 is CASSLEDLGGTIYF. CDR3 in DNA: TGCGCCAGCAGCTTGGAGGATCTGGGGGGAACCATATATTTT.

The V gene is TRBV6-5, the J gene TRBJ1-6; 7 bases line up with TRBD1. The germline V gene has CDR1 MNHEY and CDR2 SVGAGI. CDR3 size: 14 residues. With 4 bases clipped from V and 13 bases from J, the junction kept 10 bases outside the gene matches. CDR3 region: CASSFVGGASPLHF. In DNA form, the CDR3 reads TGTGCCAGCAGTTTCGTAGGGGGCGCCTCGCCCCTCCACTTT.

This rearrangement joins TRBV7-8 to TRBJ2-2; 10 bases map to TRBD2. Germline trimming cut 5 bases from V and 0 bases from J; bases unmatched to any gene: 6. The CDR3 consists of 17 residues. The V gene's germline CDR1 is SGHVS and CDR2 FQNEAQ. CDR3 amino acids: CASSLFSGGTNTGELFF. The DNA of the CDR3 is TGTGCCAGCAGCCTATTTAGCGGGGGGACGAACACCGGGGAGCTGTTTTTT.

This clone was detected only once. V gene TRBV25-1 combines with J gene TRBJ1-2; TRBD1 is a possible D gene (6 bases). Trimming pared 1 base from V and 2 bases from J, leaving 14 bases between. Germline V gives CDR1 MGHDK, CDR2 SYGVNS. The CDR3 length is 16 residues. The CDR3 is CASSELGEQGNYGYTF. The CDR3 DNA is TGTGCCAGCAGTGAATTGGGAGAACAGGGCAACTATGGCTACACCTTC.

The chain recombines TRBV5-4 with TRBJ2-7, with 7 nucleotides matching TRBD1. The CDR3 is 12 amino acids. Germline V CDR1 and CDR2: SGHNT, YYREEE (reference sequence). V was clipped by 4 bases and J by 6 bases; unmatched bases: 4. The CDR3 bases are TGTGCCAGCAGCAGGGACAGCTTCGAGCAGTACTTC. Amino acid sequence: CASSRDSFEQYF.